The rows below give T cell receptor beta chains drawn from one sample of a study of post-analysis software for immune sequencing data. MiXCR, applied by TCRdb to the PCR reads, yields one record per CDR3 protein. Among 350,000 to 500,000 distinct CDR3 sequences listed, 30% to 45% were seen once. The sequencing input was blood. The receptors were gathered from a girl aged 2-9 years with multiple sclerosis. CDR3s include the opening cysteine and the closing phenylalanine or tryptophan. D genes are given only for firm matches. Rows may omit the clone size; those that give it use once, few, many or a size class.

CDR3 protein | CDR3 DNA | clone size | V gene | D gene | J gene
CASSSNSGLESQYF | TGCGCCAGCAGCTCGAATTCCGGGTTGGAGTCCCAGTACTTC | many | TRBV5-1 | - | TRBJ2-5
CASSLGLGNTEQYF | TGTGCCAGCAGCTTAGGACTAGGCAATACGGAGCAGTACTTC | - | TRBV7-2 | - | TRBJ2-7
CASSPSAGELFF | TGTGCCAGCAGCCCATCTGCCGGGGAGCTGTTTTTT | - | TRBV12-3/TRBV12-4 | - | TRBJ2-2
CASSFTGTTYEQYF | TGTGCCAGCAGCTTTACAGGGACCACCTACGAGCAGTACTTC | few | TRBV13 | - | TRBJ2-7
CASSLMTGAYNEQFF | TGTGCCAGCAGCCTCATGACAGGGGCCTACAATGAGCAGTTCTTC | - | TRBV14 | TRBD1 | TRBJ2-1
CASSMTSGVSYEQYF | TGTGCCAGCAGTATGACTAGCGGGGTCTCCTACGAGCAGTACTTC | - | TRBV12-3/TRBV12-4 | TRBD2 | TRBJ2-7
CASSYRASGYTF | TGTGCCAGCAGTTACCGGGCCTCGGGCTACACCTTC | many | TRBV5-6 | - | TRBJ1-2
CASSPGTSGLKDTQYF | TGTGCCAGCAGCCCCGGGACTAGCGGTTTAAAAGATACGCAGTATTTT | few | TRBV7-9 | TRBD2 | TRBJ2-3
CAIRPAAGGDTQYF | TGTGCCATCAGACCAGCGGCGGGAGGAGATACGCAGTATTTT | - | TRBV10-3 | TRBD2 | TRBJ2-3
CASSLVPPGLFNYNSPLHF | TGTGCCAGCAGCTTAGTTCCCCCGGGACTCTTCAACTATAATTCACCCCTCCACTTT | once | TRBV11-2 | - | TRBJ1-6
CASSPREFGGGNIQYF | TGTGCCAGCAGCCCCCGGGAGTTTGGGGGTGGAAACATTCAGTACTTC | - | TRBV9 | - | TRBJ2-4
CASSIGGGGGADTQYF | TGTGCCAGCAGTATTGGTGGGGGCGGCGGGGCAGATACGCAGTATTTT | - | TRBV6-5 | - | TRBJ2-3
CASNRQGVYNEQFF | TGTGCCAGCAATCGACAGGGGGTCTACAATGAGCAGTTCTTC | - | TRBV6-6 | TRBD1 | TRBJ2-1
CASSLALLGIWDGYTF | TGTGCCAGCAGCTTAGCGCTCCTGGGGATTTGGGATGGCTACACCTTC | few | TRBV7-9 | - | TRBJ1-2
CASRRGHNEQYF | TGTGCCAGCCGTCGGGGTCACAATGAGCAGTACTTC | - | TRBV6-6 | - | TRBJ2-7
CASILAIKGAGANVLTF | TGTGCCAGCATCTTAGCAATAAAGGGAGCTGGGGCCAACGTCCTGACTTTC | few | TRBV7-9 | - | TRBJ2-6
CASGRYLGEETQYF | TGTGCCAGTGGTAGATACCTTGGTGAAGAGACCCAGTACTTC | few | TRBV19 | - | TRBJ2-5
CASSTNTIGLAGEQFF | TGTGCCAGCAGCACAAATACGATCGGACTAGCAGGTGAGCAGTTCTTC | few | TRBV5-6 | TRBD2 | TRBJ2-1
CAVDKESTGELFF | TGTGCAGTGGATAAGGAGTCCACCGGGGAGCTGTTTTTT | - | TRBV7-8 | - | TRBJ2-2
CASSLWGLAGTDTQYF | TGTGCCAGCAGCTTGTGGGGACTAGCCGGCACAGATACGCAGTATTTT | - | TRBV7-2 | TRBD2 | TRBJ2-3
CSVCQAYIQETQYF | TGCAGCGTTTGCCAAGCCTATATACAAGAGACCCAGTACTTC | - | TRBV29-1 | - | TRBJ2-5
CATSDGVLSNQPQHF | TGTGCCACCAGTGATGGGGTTTTGAGCAATCAGCCCCAGCATTTT | once | TRBV24-1 | - | TRBJ1-5
CASSRRDSYEQYF | TGTGCCAGCAGCCGGAGGGACAGCTACGAGCAGTACTTC | few | TRBV7-9 | - | TRBJ2-7
CASSFGLNYGYTF | TGCGCCAGCAGCTTCGGCCTAAACTATGGCTACACCTTC | few | TRBV7-2 | - | TRBJ1-2
CASSSGTLAYEQYF | TGTGCCAGCAGCTCCGGGACCCTCGCCTACGAGCAGTACTTC | - | TRBV7-9 | - | TRBJ2-7
CASSERSDYGYTF | TGTGCCAGCAGTGAGCGATCGGATTATGGCTACACCTTC | - | TRBV13 | - | TRBJ1-2
CASSFRHVLDEQYF | TGTGCCAGCAGCTTCAGACACGTCCTAGACGAGCAGTACTTC | few | TRBV5-5 | - | TRBJ2-7
CASSLFWGDTNEQFF | TGTGCCAGCAGTTTATTCTGGGGTGATACGAATGAGCAGTTCTTC | - | TRBV28 | - | TRBJ2-1
CAISETGGNQPQHF | TGTGCCATCAGTGAGACAGGGGGTAATCAGCCCCAGCATTTT | - | TRBV10-3 | TRBD1 | TRBJ1-5
CASNEGNGNYGYTF | TGTGCCAGCAATGAAGGGAACGGCAACTATGGCTACACCTTC | - | TRBV6-1 | - | TRBJ1-2
CASSLEGGAAEFEAFF | TGCGCCAGCAGCTTGGAAGGGGGCGCCGCCGAATTTGAAGCTTTCTTT | - | TRBV5-1 | TRBD1 | TRBJ1-1
CASSLEGRSYEQYF | TGCGCCAGCAGCTTGGAAGGGCGATCCTACGAGCAGTACTTC | many | TRBV5-1 | - | TRBJ2-7
CASSGGRDRRETQYF | TGCGCCAGCAGCGGGGGCCGGGACAGACGGGAGACCCAGTACTTC | few | TRBV5-1 | TRBD1 | TRBJ2-5
CASSLGLPSYNEQFF | TGCGCCAGCAGCTTGGGACTTCCCTCTTACAATGAGCAGTTCTTC | few | TRBV5-1 | - | TRBJ2-1
CASSRSGTSGSYEQYF | TGTGCCAGCAGCCGGTCGGGGACTAGCGGGAGCTACGAGCAGTACTTC | - | TRBV7-2 | TRBD2 | TRBJ2-7
CSARLAGVENEQFF | TGCAGTGCTAGGCTAGCGGGAGTTGAGAATGAGCAGTTCTTC | few | TRBV20-1 | TRBD2 | TRBJ2-1
CASSLTTGQETQYF | TGTGCCAGCAGCTTAACGACAGGGCAGGAGACCCAGTACTTC | - | TRBV7-2 | TRBD1 | TRBJ2-5
CASSFGGGRANEQFF | TGTGCCAGCAGCTTCGGGGGGGGTAGGGCGAATGAGCAGTTCTTC | - | TRBV7-8 | TRBD2 | TRBJ2-1
CSAEVHPDSGTQYF | TGCAGTGCCGAAGTCCACCCGGACAGCGGGACCCAGTACTTC | - | TRBV20-1 | - | TRBJ2-5
CASSEALLGGTAFF | TGTGCCAGCAGTGAAGCGCTTCTTGGAGGGACAGCTTTCTTT | - | TRBV2 | - | TRBJ1-1
CASSSTSGGIDTQYF | TGTGCCAGCAGTTCGACTAGCGGGGGGATAGATACGCAGTATTTT | - | TRBV6-6 | TRBD2 | TRBJ2-3
CASSHPGNTEAFF | TGCGCCAGCAGCCACCCAGGGAACACTGAAGCTTTCTTT | - | TRBV4-3 | - | TRBJ1-1
CASSLRTGTTYEQYF | TGTGCCAGCAGCCTCCGGACAGGGACCACCTACGAGCAGTACTTC | - | TRBV7-2 | TRBD1 | TRBJ2-7
CASSVAGTSNEKLFF | TGTGCCAGCAGCGTAGCAGGAACCTCTAATGAAAAACTGTTTTTT | few | TRBV9 | - | TRBJ1-4
CAGSPRGTRGVAQYF | TGTGCCGGCAGTCCTCGCGGGACACGGGGTGTGGCGCAGTATTTT | few | TRBV12-3/TRBV12-4 | - | TRBJ2-3
CSASGRAGNEQFF | TGCAGTGCTAGCGGGAGGGCTGGCAATGAGCAGTTCTTC | few | TRBV20-1 | TRBD2 | TRBJ2-1
CASSQDFRTSGRVSYNEQFF | TGTGCCAGCAGCCAAGATTTTAGGACTAGCGGGAGGGTCTCCTACAATGAGCAGTTCTTC | once | TRBV3-1 | TRBD2 | TRBJ2-1
CASSLQGIKNIQYF | TGTGCCAGCAGTTTACAGGGGATAAAAAACATTCAGTACTTC | once | TRBV12-3/TRBV12-4 | - | TRBJ2-4